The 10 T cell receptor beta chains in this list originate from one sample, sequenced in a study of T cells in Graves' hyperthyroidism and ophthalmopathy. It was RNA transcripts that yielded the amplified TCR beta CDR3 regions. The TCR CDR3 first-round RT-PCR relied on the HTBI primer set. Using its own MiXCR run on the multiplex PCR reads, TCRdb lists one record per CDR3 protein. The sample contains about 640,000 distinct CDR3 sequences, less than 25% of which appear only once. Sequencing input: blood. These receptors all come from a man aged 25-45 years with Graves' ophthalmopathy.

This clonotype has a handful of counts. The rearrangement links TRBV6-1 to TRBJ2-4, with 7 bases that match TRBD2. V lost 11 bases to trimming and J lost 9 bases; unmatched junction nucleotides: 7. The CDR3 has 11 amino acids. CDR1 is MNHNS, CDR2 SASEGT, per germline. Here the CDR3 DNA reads TGTGCCGGGGGGGTGAATGGCATTCAGTACTTC. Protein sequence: CAGGVNGIQYF.

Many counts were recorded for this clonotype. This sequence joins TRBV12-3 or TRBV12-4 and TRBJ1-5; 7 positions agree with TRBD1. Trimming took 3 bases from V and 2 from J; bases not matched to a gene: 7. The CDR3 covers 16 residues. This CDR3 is CASSLGRGIGNQPQHF. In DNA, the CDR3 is TGTGCCAGCAGTTTGGGCAGGGGGATTGGCAATCAGCCCCAGCATTTT.

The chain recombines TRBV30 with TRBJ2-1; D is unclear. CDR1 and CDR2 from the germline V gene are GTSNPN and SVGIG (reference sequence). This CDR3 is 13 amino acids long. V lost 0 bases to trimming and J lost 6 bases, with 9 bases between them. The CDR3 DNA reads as TGTGCCTGGAGTGTGGGGTTTTCCAATGAGCAGTTCTTC. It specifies CAWSVGFSNEQFF. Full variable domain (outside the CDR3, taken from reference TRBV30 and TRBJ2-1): SQTIHQWPATLVQPVGSPLSLECTVEGTSNPNLYWYRQAAGRGLQLLFYSVGIGQISSEVPQNLSASRPQDRQFILSSKKLLLSDSGFYLCAWSVGFSNEQFFGPGTRLTVL.

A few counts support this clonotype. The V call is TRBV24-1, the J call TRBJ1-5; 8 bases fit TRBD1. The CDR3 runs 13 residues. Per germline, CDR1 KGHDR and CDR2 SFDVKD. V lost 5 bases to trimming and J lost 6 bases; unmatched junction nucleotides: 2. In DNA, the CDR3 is TGTGCCACCAGTGCGACAGGGGTTCAGCCCCAGCATTTT. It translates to CATSATGVQPQHF.

The chain's CDR3 is CASSSGLAEDEQFF. CDR3 nucleotides: TGTGCCAGCAGCTCGGGACTAGCAGAGGATGAGCAGTTCTTC. The V gene is TRBV7-9, the J gene TRBJ2-1; TRBD2 matches at 9 bases. The trim removed 4 bases at V and 8 bases at J, leaving 6 bases unmatched. Germline V gene data show CDR1 as SEHNR and CDR2 as FQNEAQ (reference sequence). The CDR3 contains 14 residues.

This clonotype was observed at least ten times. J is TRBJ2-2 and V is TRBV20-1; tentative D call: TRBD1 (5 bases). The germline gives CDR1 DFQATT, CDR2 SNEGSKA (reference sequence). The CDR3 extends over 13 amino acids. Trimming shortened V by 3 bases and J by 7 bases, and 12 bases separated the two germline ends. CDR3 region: CSARFQGNGELFF. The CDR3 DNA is TGCAGTGCTAGGTTTCAGGGAAACGGGGAGCTGTTTTTT.

CDR3 residues: CASSPSRNSPLHF. The CDR3 DNA sequence: TGTGCCAGCAGCCCCTCTCGGAATTCACCCCTCCACTTT. The V gene is TRBV7-9, the J gene TRBJ1-6; D unclear. Between the trimmed V and J ends, which lost 5 bases and 7 bases, there was a span of 9 bases. The germline gives CDR1 SEHNR, CDR2 FQNEAQ (reference sequence). CDR3 length equals 13 residues.

CDR3 DNA: TGTGCCAGCAGCAATCCGGGACTAGACCTGTTTTTT. Translation: CASSNPGLDLFF. The genes are TRBV7-8 and TRBJ2-2; 8 bases agree with TRBD2. There are 12 residues in the CDR3. CDR1 is SGHVS, CDR2 FQNEAQ, per germline. V trimming: 5 bases; J trimming: 14 bases; junction bases outside the gene matches: 7.

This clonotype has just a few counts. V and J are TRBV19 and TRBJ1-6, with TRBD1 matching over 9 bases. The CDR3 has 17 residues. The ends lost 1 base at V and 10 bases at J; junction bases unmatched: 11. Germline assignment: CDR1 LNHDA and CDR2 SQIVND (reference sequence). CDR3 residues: CASSIGTTGGAGSPLHF. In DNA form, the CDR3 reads TGTGCCAGTAGTATAGGAACAACAGGGGGCGCAGGATCACCCCTCCACTTT.

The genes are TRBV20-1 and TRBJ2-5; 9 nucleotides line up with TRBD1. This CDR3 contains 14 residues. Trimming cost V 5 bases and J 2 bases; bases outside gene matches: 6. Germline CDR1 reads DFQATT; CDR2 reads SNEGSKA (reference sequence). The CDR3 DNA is TGCAGTGCTGGAGGACAGGGGAAGCAAGAGACCCAGTACTTC. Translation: CSAGGQGKQETQYF.